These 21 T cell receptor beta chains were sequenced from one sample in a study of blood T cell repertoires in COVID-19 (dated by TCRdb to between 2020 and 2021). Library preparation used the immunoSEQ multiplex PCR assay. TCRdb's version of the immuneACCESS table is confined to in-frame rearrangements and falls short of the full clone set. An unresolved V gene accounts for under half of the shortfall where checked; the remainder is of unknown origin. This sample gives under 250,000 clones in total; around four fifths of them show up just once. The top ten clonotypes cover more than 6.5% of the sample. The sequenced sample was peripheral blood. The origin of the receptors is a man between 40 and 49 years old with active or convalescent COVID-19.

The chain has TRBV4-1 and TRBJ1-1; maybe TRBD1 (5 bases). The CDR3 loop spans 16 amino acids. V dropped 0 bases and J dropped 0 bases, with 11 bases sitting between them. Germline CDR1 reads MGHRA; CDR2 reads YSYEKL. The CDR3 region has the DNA TGCGCCAGCAGCCAAGATCTGGGGGGGATGAACACTGAAGCTTTCTTT. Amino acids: CASSQDLGGMNTEAFF.

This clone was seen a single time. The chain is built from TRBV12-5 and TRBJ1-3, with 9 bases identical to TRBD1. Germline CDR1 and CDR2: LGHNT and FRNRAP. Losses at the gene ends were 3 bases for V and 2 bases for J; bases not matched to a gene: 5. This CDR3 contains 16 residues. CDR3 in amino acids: CASGFARTGAGNTIYF. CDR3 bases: TGTGCTAGTGGTTTCGCCCGGACAGGGGCTGGAAACACCATATATTTT. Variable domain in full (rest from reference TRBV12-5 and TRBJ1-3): DARVTQTPRHKVTEMGQEVTMRCQPILGHNTVFWYRQTMMQGLELLAYFRNRAPLDDSGMPKDRFSAEMPDATLATLKIQPSEPRDSAVYFCASGFARTGAGNTIYFGEGSWLTVV.

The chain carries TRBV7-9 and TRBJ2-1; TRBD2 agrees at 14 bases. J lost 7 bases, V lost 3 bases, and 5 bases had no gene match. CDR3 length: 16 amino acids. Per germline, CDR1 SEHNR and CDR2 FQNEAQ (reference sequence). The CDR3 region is CASSLGTSGRGNEQFF. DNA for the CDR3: TGTGCCAGCAGCTTGGGGACTAGCGGGAGAGGTAATGAGCAGTTCTTC.

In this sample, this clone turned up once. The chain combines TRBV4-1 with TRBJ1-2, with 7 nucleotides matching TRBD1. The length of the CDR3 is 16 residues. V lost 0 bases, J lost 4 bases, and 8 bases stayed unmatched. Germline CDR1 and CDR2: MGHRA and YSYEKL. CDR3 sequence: CASSQDLGQAGYGYTF. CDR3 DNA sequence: TGCGCCAGCAGCCAAGACCTTGGACAGGCGGGCTATGGCTACACCTTC.

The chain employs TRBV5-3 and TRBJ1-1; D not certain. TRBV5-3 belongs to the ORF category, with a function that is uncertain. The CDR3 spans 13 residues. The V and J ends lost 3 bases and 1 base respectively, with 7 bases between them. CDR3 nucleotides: TGTGCCAGAAGCTGCTACGGGAACACTGAAGCTTTCTTT. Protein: CARSCYGNTEAFF.

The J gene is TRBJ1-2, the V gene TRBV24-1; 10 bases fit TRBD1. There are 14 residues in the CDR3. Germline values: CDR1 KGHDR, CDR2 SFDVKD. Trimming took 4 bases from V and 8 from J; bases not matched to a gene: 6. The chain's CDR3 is CATSDRDRGGGYTF. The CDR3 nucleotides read TGTGCCACCAGTGACCGGGACAGGGGAGGAGGCTACACCTTC.

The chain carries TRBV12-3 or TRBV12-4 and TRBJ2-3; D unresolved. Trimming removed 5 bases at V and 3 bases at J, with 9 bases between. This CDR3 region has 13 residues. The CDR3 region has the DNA TGTGCCAGCAGTCCCCGGCGGACAGATACGCAGTATTTT. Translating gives CASSPRRTDTQYF.

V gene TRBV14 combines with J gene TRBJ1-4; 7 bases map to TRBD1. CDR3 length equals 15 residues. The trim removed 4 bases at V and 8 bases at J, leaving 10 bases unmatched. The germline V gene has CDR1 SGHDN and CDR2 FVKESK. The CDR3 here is CASSPSTGFQEKLFF. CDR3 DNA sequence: TGTGCCAGCAGCCCATCGACAGGGTTTCAAGAAAAACTGTTTTTT.

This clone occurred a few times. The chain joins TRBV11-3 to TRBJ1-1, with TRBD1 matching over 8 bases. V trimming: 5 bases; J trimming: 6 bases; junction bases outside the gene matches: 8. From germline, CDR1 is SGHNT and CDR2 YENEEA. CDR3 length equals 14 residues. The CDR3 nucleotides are TGTGCCAGCAGCGGACCCGACAGGGGCGCTGAAGCTTTCTTT. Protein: CASSGPDRGAEAFF.

DNA for the CDR3: TGTGCCAGCAGCCAAGATCGGGGTTATGAAAAACTGTTTTTT. The encoded protein is CASSQDRGYEKLFF. The chain uses TRBV14 and TRBJ1-4; D gene uncertain. The length of the CDR3 is 14 residues. V was shortened by 0 bases and J by 6 bases, with 8 bases between the two germline ends. CDR1 SGHDN and CDR2 FVKESK come from the germline V gene.

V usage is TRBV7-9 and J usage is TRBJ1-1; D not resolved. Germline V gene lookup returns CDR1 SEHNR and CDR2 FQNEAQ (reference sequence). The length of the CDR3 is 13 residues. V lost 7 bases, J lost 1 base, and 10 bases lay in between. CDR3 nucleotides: TGTGCCAGCACCTCCGGTGGGAACACTGAAGCTTTCTTT. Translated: CASTSGGNTEAFF.

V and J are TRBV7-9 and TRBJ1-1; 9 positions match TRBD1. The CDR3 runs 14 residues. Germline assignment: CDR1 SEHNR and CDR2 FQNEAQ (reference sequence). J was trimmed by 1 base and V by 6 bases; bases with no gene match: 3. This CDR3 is CASSQTGGNTEAFF. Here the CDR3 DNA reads TGTGCCAGCAGTCAGACAGGGGGGAACACTGAAGCTTTCTTT.

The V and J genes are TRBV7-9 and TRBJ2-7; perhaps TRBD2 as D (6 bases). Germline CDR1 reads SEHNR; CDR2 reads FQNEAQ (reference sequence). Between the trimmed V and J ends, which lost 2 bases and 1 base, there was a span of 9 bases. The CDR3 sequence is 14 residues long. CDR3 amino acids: CASSLTGESYEQYF. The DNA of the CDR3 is TGTGCCAGCAGCTTAACGGGGGAATCCTACGAGCAGTACTTC.

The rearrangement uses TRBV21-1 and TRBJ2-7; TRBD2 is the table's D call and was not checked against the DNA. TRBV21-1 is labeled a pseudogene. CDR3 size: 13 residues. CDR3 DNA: TGTGCCAGCAGCAACAAGAGCTCCTACGAGCAGTACTTC. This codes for CASSNKSSYEQYF.

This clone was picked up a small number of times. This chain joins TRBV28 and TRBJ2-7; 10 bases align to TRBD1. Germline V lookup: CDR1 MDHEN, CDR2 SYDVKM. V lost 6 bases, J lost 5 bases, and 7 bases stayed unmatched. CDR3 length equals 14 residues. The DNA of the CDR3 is TGTGCCAGCAGCCGGACAGGGGGAGGCCACGAGCAGTACTTC. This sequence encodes CASSRTGGGHEQYF. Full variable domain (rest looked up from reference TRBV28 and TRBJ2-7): DVKVTQSSRYLVKRTGEKVFLECVQDMDHENMFWYRQDPGLGLRLIYFSYDVKMKEKGDIPEGYSVSREKKERFSLILESASTNQTSMYLCASSRTGGGHEQYFGPGTRLTVT.

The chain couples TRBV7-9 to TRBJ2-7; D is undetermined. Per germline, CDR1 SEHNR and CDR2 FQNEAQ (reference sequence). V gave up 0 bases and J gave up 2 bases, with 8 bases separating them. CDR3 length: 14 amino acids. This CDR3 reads CASSLAYSAYEQYF. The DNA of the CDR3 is TGTGCCAGCAGCTTAGCTTACAGTGCCTACGAGCAGTACTTC.

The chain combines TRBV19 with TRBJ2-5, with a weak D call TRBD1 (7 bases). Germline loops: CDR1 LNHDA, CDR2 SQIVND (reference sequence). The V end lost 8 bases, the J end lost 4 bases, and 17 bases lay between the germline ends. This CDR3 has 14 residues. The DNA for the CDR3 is TGTGCCAGTGGGGGGACAGCTTACTTAGAGACCCAGTACTTC. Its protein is CASGGTAYLETQYF.

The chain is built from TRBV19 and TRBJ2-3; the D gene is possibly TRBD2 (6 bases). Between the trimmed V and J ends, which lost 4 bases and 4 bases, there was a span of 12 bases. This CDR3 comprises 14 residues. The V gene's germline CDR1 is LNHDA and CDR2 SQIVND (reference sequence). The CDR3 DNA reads TGTGCCAGTAGTACCCCCCGGGGGTCAGATACGCAGTATTTT. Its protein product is CASSTPRGSDTQYF. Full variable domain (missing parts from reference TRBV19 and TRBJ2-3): DGGITQSPKYLFRKEGQNVTLSCEQNLNHDAMYWYRQDPGQGLRLIYYSQIVNDFQKGDIAEGYSVSREKKESFPLTVTSAQKNPTAFYLCASSTPRGSDTQYFGPGTRLTVL.

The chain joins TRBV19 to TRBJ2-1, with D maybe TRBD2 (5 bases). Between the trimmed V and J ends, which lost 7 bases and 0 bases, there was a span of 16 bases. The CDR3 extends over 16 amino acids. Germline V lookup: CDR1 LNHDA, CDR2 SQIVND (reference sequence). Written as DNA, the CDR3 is TGTGCCAGTAAAATACAAGCGGCAAGCTCCTACAATGAGCAGTTCTTC. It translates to CASKIQAASSYNEQFF.

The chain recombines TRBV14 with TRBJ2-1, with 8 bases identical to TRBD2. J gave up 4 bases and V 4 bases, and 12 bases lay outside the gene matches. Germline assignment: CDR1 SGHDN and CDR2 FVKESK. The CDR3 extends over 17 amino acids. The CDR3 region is CASSPYGGGPKYNEQFF. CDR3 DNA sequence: TGTGCCAGCAGCCCCTATGGCGGGGGGCCCAAGTACAATGAGCAGTTCTTC.

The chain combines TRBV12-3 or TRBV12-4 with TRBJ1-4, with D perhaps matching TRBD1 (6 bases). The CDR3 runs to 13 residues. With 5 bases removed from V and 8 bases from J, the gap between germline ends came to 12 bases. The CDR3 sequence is CASSQDRMEKLFF. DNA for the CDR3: TGTGCCAGCAGTCAAGACAGGATGGAAAAACTGTTTTTT.